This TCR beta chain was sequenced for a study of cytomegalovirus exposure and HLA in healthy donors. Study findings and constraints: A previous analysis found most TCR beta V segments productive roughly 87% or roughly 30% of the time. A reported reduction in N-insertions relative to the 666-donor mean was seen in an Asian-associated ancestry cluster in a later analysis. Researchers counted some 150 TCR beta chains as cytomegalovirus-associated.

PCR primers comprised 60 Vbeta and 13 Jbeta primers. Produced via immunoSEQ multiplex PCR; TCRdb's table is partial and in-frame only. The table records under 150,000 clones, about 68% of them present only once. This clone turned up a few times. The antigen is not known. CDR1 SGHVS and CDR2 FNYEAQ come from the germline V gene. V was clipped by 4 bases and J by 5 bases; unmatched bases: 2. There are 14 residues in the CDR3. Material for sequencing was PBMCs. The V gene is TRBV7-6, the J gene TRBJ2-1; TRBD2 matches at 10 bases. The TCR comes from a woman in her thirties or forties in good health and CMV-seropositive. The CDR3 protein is CASSSGLANNEQFF. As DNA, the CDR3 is TGTGCCAGCAGCTCGGGACTAGCGAACAATGAGCAGTTCTTC.